This T cell receptor beta chain appears in the sequencing data of a study of cytomegalovirus exposure and HLA in healthy donors. Study outcomes and limitations: An apparent linkage of common viral pathogens to several of the most significant clusters emerged in a later analysis.

V shed 5 bases, J shed 2 bases, and the junction held 4 bases outside the gene matches. Germline lookup yields CDR1 PRHDT and CDR2 FYEKMQ (reference sequence). The CDR3 is 14 residues long. Comment on this clone: Its antigen is undetermined.

Primers for the PCR totalled 60 Vbeta and 13 Jbeta. The table came from immunoSEQ multiplex PCR; TCRdb's copy has only in-frame clones and leaves some out. Among 90,000 to 100,000 clones listed, about 74% were seen once. This chain uses TRBV13 with TRBJ2-5; 8 nucleotides match TRBD1. This TCR was sampled from a man aged 60-69 years in good health and CMV-seropositive. The sample consisted of PBMCs. CDR3 coding DNA: TGTGCCAGCAGCAACGGACAGGGACAAGAGACCCAGTACTTC. This translates into CASSNGQGQETQYF.